The 3 T cell receptor beta chains presented below share a single source sample, sequenced in a study of CD8 T cells in ankylosing spondylitis. TCRdb independently ran MiXCR on the 5' RACE reads; one entry per CDR3 protein. The sample consists of just over 350,000 distinct CDR3 sequences, approximately 22% of them appearing once. The sequenced sample consisted of blood, either unsorted or a sorted T cell fraction (not recorded which). These receptors were taken from a male donor with ankylosing spondylitis or in good health (not recorded which).

The chain couples TRBV6-1 to TRBJ2-1; 14 nucleotides line up with TRBD2. With 4 bases clipped from V and 7 bases from J, the junction kept 12 bases outside the gene matches. The CDR3 is 18 residues long. The germline V gene has CDR1 MNHNS and CDR2 SASEGT. The CDR3 bases are TGTGCCAGCAGTGGATATATACGACTAGCGGGGGGGCTAAATGAGCAGTTCTTC. Encoded protein: CASSGYIRLAGGLNEQFF.

This sequence joins TRBV4-1 and TRBJ2-5; 7 bases are shared with TRBD2. The CDR3 is 16 amino acids. V dropped 0 bases and J dropped 1; count of bases not matched to a gene: 5. CDR1 and CDR2 from the germline V gene are MGHRA and YSYEKL. CDR3 region: CASSQEPPGGQETQYF. The DNA for the CDR3 is TGCGCCAGCAGCCAAGAACCACCGGGGGGCCAAGAGACCCAGTACTTC.

This clonotype appeared many times. The chain couples TRBV10-3 to TRBJ2-2; D ambiguous. The CDR3 runs 16 residues. V was trimmed by 4 bases and J by 2 bases, leaving 14 bases between them. Germline V gene data show CDR1 as ENHRY and CDR2 as SYGVKD. In DNA form, the CDR3 reads TGTGCCATCAGTGGGGTAGGGTCCAGAAACACCGGGGAGCTGTTTTTT. Amino acid sequence: CAISGVGSRNTGELFF.